Listed below are T cell receptor beta chains from one sample, sequenced in a study of blood T cell repertoires in COVID-19. Assay used: immunoSEQ multiplex PCR; TCRdb lists only in-frame clones, some missing. The sample has 300,000 or so clones, about nine tenths seen once. What was sequenced was PBMCs or T cells enriched from blood (not recorded which). Receptors originate from a woman aged 45-65 years who had been exposed to COVID-19. Both conserved end residues are part of each CDR3. The D gene is left open where the match is weak. Rows give clone size only sometimes, using once, few, many, or a class for an expanded clone.

J gene,V gene,D gene,clone size,CDR3 protein,CDR3 DNA
TRBJ2-5,TRBV19,TRBD1,-,CASSGRDREKETQYF,TGTGCCAGTAGTGGCCGGGACAGGGAGAAAGAGACCCAGTACTTC
TRBJ2-1,TRBV28,TRBD2,once,CASTQGLAGAYNEQFF,TGTGCCAGCACTCAGGGACTAGCGGGGGCCTACAATGAGCAGTTCTTC
TRBJ1-4,TRBV18,-,-,CASSPRGLSNEKLFF,TGTGCCAGCTCACCAAGGGGTCTTTCTAATGAAAAACTGTTTTTT
TRBJ2-7,TRBV27,TRBD2,-,CAKQRGGTYEQYF,TGTGCCAAACAGCGGGGGGGAACCTACGAGCAGTACTTC
TRBJ1-5,TRBV28,-,-,CASSLGGSNNQPQHF,TGTGCCAGCAGTTTAGGAGGGAGTAACAATCAGCCCCAGCATTTT
TRBJ2-7,TRBV19,-,-,CASSIVVQDYEQYF,TGTGCCAGTAGTATTGTGGTACAAGACTACGAGCAGTACTTC
TRBJ2-7,TRBV5-1,TRBD2,once,CASSFGLAGSISYEQYF,TGCGCCAGCAGCTTTGGACTAGCGGGGTCTATCTCCTACGAGCAGTACTTC
TRBJ2-1,TRBV19,-,-,CASSIGQRCFF,TGTGCCAGTAGTATAGGACAGCGTTGTTTCTTC
TRBJ1-1,TRBV2,-,-,CASSRESGARGTEAFF,TGTGCCAGCAGTAGAGAGAGCGGGGCTCGAGGGACTGAAGCTTTCTTT
TRBJ1-1,TRBV6-5,TRBD1,few,CASRDRGNTEAFF,TGTGCCAGCAGAGACAGGGGGAACACTGAAGCTTTCTTT
TRBJ1-3,TRBV2,-,-,CASKPGGNTIYF,TGTGCCAGCAAACCAGGCGGAAACACCATATATTTT
TRBJ1-6,TRBV6-5,-,-,CASRDGQLYNSPLHF,TGTGCCAGCAGGGATGGACAATTATATAATTCACCCCTCCACTTT
TRBJ1-5,TRBV6-5,TRBD1,-,CASRPQGANQPQHF,TGTGCCAGCAGGCCACAGGGGGCGAATCAGCCCCAGCATTTT
TRBJ1-4,TRBV9,-,-,CASSPGSGNEKLFF,TGTGCCAGCAGCCCTGGGTCAGGGAATGAAAAACTGTTTTTT
TRBJ1-6,TRBV6-5,-,-,CASSLQYESPLHF,TGTGCCAGCAGTTTACAGTACGAGTCACCCCTCCACTTT
TRBJ2-7,TRBV15,-,-,CATSRDLHGGSYEQYF,TGTGCCACCAGCAGAGATCTTCACGGGGGCTCCTACGAGCAGTACTTC
TRBJ1-2,TRBV6-5,-,-,CASSSSDRIYGYTF,TGTGCCAGCAGTTCCTCCGACAGAATCTATGGCTACACCTTC
TRBJ1-4,TRBV4-1,-,-,CASSQDGWSATNEKLFF,TGCGCCAGCAGCCAAGATGGTTGGAGCGCAACTAATGAAAAACTGTTTTTT
TRBJ1-3,TRBV4-1,-,-,CASSQDNRNTIYF,TGCGCCAGCAGCCAAGATAATAGAAACACCATATATTTT
TRBJ2-1,TRBV6-2/TRBV6-3,-,-,CASSGLKSSYNEQFF,TGTGCCAGCAGCGGACTCAAGAGCTCCTACAATGAGCAGTTCTTC
TRBJ1-4,TRBV7-8,TRBD1,-,CASSIEGAANEKLFF,TGTGCCAGCAGTATCGAGGGGGCGGCTAATGAAAAACTGTTTTTT
TRBJ2-7,TRBV9,-,-,CASSVEAGPTYEQYF,TGTGCCAGCAGCGTAGAGGCGGGCCCAACCTACGAGCAGTACTTC
TRBJ1-4,TRBV24-1,TRBD1,-,CATSGGTDYNEKLFF,TGTGCCACCAGCGGAGGGACAGACTATAATGAAAAACTGTTTTTT
TRBJ1-5,TRBV3-1/TRBV3-2,-,-,CASSPGHQYQPQHF,TGTGCCAGCAGCCCGGGACACCAGTATCAGCCCCAGCATTTT
TRBJ2-1,TRBV5-6,-,-,CASRKWGGGHEQFF,TGTGCCAGCAGGAAATGGGGCGGGGGCCATGAGCAGTTCTTC
TRBJ1-2,TRBV6-5,-,-,CASSYAGRGNGYTF,TGTGCCAGCAGTTACGCCGGAAGGGGCAATGGCTACACCTTC
TRBJ2-2,TRBV6-5,-,once,CASSYVSTGELFF,TGTGCCAGCAGTTATGTCAGCACCGGGGAGCTGTTTTTT
TRBJ1-6,TRBV3-1/TRBV3-2,-,-,CASSPYEYNSPLHF,TGTGCCAGCAGTCCTTATGAGTATAATTCACCCCTCCACTTT
TRBJ1-4,TRBV5-1,TRBD1,-,CASSSDRGNEKLFF,TGCGCCAGCAGCTCTGACAGGGGCAATGAAAAACTGTTTTTT
TRBJ2-7,TRBV10-2,-,-,CASSELGPGVGEQYF,TGCGCCAGCAGTGAGTTAGGCCCCGGAGTAGGCGAGCAGTACTTC
TRBJ1-4,TRBV6-5,TRBD1,-,CASSYSPTGGGEKLFF,TGTGCCAGCAGTTACTCACCGACAGGGGGCGGTGAAAAACTGTTTTTT
TRBJ2-5,TRBV28,TRBD2,-,CASSLEPAGVKETQYF,TGTGCCAGCAGTTTAGAGCCAGCGGGGGTAAAAGAGACCCAGTACTTC
TRBJ1-2,TRBV9,TRBD1,few,CATTRDSGGYGYTF,TGTGCCACTACTCGGGACAGTGGTGGCTATGGCTACACCTTC
TRBJ2-1,TRBV9,-,-,CASSGQAGTYNEQFF,TGTGCCAGCAGCGGACAGGCAGGCACCTACAATGAGCAGTTCTTC
TRBJ2-1,TRBV7-6,-,once,CASSYQGTPTYNEQFF,TGTGCCAGCAGCTATCAGGGAACCCCGACCTACAATGAGCAGTTCTTC
TRBJ1-3,TRBV15,TRBD1,-,CATSRDRAATSGNTIYF,TGTGCCACCAGCAGGGACAGGGCCGCCACGTCTGGAAACACCATATATTTT